Presented here are 32 T cell receptor beta chains from one specimen sequenced in a study of blood T cell repertoires in COVID-19. Sequencing used immunoSEQ multiplex PCR; TCRdb keeps in-frame clones, though not all of them. The data show 150,000 to 200,000 clones, roughly 80% seen once. Sequencing was performed on peripheral blood. The receptors stem from a human donor with acute or convalescent COVID-19. The donor label of this sample is uncertain.

This clone has a single count. The chain joins TRBV18 to TRBJ1-4; possibly TRBD1 for D (6 bases). CDR1 is KGHSH and CDR2 is LQKENI in the germline V gene. Trimming pared 6 bases from V and 5 bases from J, leaving 16 bases between. This CDR3 has 15 residues. The CDR3 loop reads CASSREGGLNEKLFF. The CDR3 DNA sequence: TGTGCCAGCTCCCGGGAGGGGGGCCTAAATGAAAAACTGTTTTTT.

CDR3 bases: TGCGCCAGCAGCATACAGGACGCGTCCCATGGCTACACCTTC. Translation gives CASSIQDASHGYTF. The chain couples TRBV5-1 to TRBJ1-2; D possibly corresponds to TRBD1 (5 bases). The CDR3 sequence is 14 residues long. V lost 4 bases to trimming and J lost 6 bases, with 16 bases between them. Germline-derived CDR1 and CDR2 are SGHRS and YFSETQ.

This clone was seen a single time. V gene TRBV13 combines with J gene TRBJ1-6; no firm D call. V lost 5 bases, J lost 7 bases, and 21 bases lay in between. The CDR3 extends over 17 amino acids. Germline loops: CDR1 PRHDT, CDR2 FYEKMQ (reference sequence). The CDR3 DNA is TGTGCCAGCAGCCCCTCCCTATCCGGGGTAGGGAATTCACCCCTCCACTTT. It translates to CASSPSLSGVGNSPLHF.

For the CDR3, the DNA is TGTGCCAGCAGCCAAGCCCGGGACAGGGGCGGTAATGAAAAACTGTTTTTT. As protein: CASSQARDRGGNEKLFF. The chain recombines TRBV4-2 with TRBJ1-4, with 10 bases lining up with TRBD1. The germline V gene encodes CDR1 LGHNA and CDR2 YNFKEQ. This CDR3 has 17 residues. V was clipped by 1 base and J by 4 bases; unmatched bases: 6.

J is TRBJ2-7 and V is TRBV9, with 7 bases that match TRBD1. Germline V gives CDR1 SGDLS, CDR2 YYNGEE. There are 15 residues in the CDR3. J was trimmed by 2 bases and V by 3 bases; bases with no gene match: 8. The chain's CDR3 is CASSARQGPTYEQYF. CDR3 nucleotide sequence: TGTGCCAGCAGCGCCCGACAGGGCCCAACCTACGAGCAGTACTTC. The entire variable domain, with the rest obtained from reference TRBV9 and TRBJ2-7, is as follows: DSGVTQTPKHLITATGQRVTLRCSPRSGDLSVYWYQQSLDQGLQFLIQYYNGEERAKGNILERFSAQQFPDLHSELNLSSLELGDSALYFCASSARQGPTYEQYFGPGTRLTVT.

This clone was observed a few times. The J gene is TRBJ2-7, the V gene TRBV6-1; 10 bases map to TRBD2. Germline V gives CDR1 MNHNS, CDR2 SASEGT. V lost 0 bases to trimming and J lost 1 base; unmatched junction nucleotides: 12. The CDR3 consists of 19 residues. The DNA for the CDR3 is TGTGCCAGCAGTGAAGCCGACCGAGGGGGACTAGCGTTTTCCTACGAGCAGTACTTC. Translation: CASSEADRGGLAFSYEQYF.

This clone has just a few counts. This chain uses TRBV7-9 with TRBJ1-4; D might be TRBD1 (6 bases). The V end was cut by 4 bases, the J end by 1 base, with 22 bases between. This CDR3 contains 19 residues. Germline V gives CDR1 SEHNR, CDR2 FQNEAQ (reference sequence). The CDR3 sequence: CASSSLARDIRGTNEKLFF. The CDR3 DNA reads as TGTGCCAGCAGCTCCCTAGCCCGGGACATTCGAGGAACTAATGAAAAACTGTTTTTT.

The V gene is TRBV3-1 (or the pseudogene TRBV3-2), the J gene TRBJ1-1; D possibly corresponds to TRBD1 (5 bases). This CDR3 has 18 amino acids. CDR1 is LGHDT and CDR2 is YNNKEL in the germline V gene (reference sequence). Trimming removed 3 bases at V and 3 bases at J, with 23 bases between. In DNA, the CDR3 is TGTGCCAGCAGCCAGGGGACTGGGTACTGGGAGAGACACACTGAAGCTTTCTTT. Its protein product is CASSQGTGYWERHTEAFF.

This clone came up a few times. This rearrangement joins TRBV7-6 to TRBJ2-3; TRBD2 might be the D (6 bases). Between the trimmed V and J ends, which lost 5 bases and 4 bases, there was a span of 25 bases. CDR3 length: 18 amino acids. CDR1 and CDR2 from the germline V gene are SGHVS and FNYEAQ. In nucleotides, the CDR3 is TGTGCCAGCAGCGCCCTCGAAGGGAATAGCGGAGTCCCAGATACGCAGTATTTT. Translated: CASSALEGNSGVPDTQYF.

This chain links TRBV28 with TRBJ1-1, with TRBD1 identical over 8 bases. Germline assignment: CDR1 MDHEN and CDR2 SYDVKM. The CDR3 length is 15 residues. After removal of 5 bases from V and 1 base from J, the junction contained 6 bases not matched to a gene. CDR3 DNA: TGTGCCAGCAGTGCCACCGGGACAGGGAACACTGAAGCTTTCTTT. Protein: CASSATGTGNTEAFF.

This chain links TRBV2 with TRBJ1-1; 7 nucleotides align to TRBD1. Germline V gives CDR1 SNHLY, CDR2 FYNNEI. The CDR3 covers 12 residues. With V trimmed by 3 bases and J by 9 bases, 4 bases remained unmatched. As DNA, the CDR3 is TGTGCCAGCAGTGACCCGACAGGGAAAGCTTTCTTT. As protein: CASSDPTGKAFF. The whole variable domain, remainder taken from reference TRBV2 and TRBJ1-1, is EPEVTQTPSHQVTQMGQEVILRCVPISNHLYFYWYRQILGQKVEFLVSFYNNEISEKSEIFDDQFSVERPDGSNFTLKIRSTKLEDSAMYFCASSDPTGKAFFGQGTRLTVV.

V usage is TRBV7-6 and J usage is TRBJ1-2; D gene unclear. Germline values: CDR1 SGHVS, CDR2 FNYEAQ. The CDR3 has 13 amino acids. Trimming left V 4 bases short and J 8 bases short, with 14 bases between. Here the CDR3 reads CASSSGGERGYTF. CDR3 bases: TGTGCCAGCAGCTCAGGCGGGGAGAGGGGCTACACCTTC. Full variable domain (missing parts from reference TRBV7-6 and TRBJ1-2): GAGVSQSPRYKVTKRGQDVALRCDPISGHVSLYWYRQALGQGPEFLTYFNYEAQQDKSGLPNDRFSAERPEGSISTLTIQRTEQRDSAMYRCASSSGGERGYTFGSGTRLTVV.

The chain couples TRBV28 to TRBJ2-7; the D gene is possibly TRBD2 (5 bases). The germline V gene has CDR1 MDHEN and CDR2 SYDVKM. Trimming took 6 bases from V and 0 from J, leaving 9 bases between them. This CDR3 is 13 amino acids long. DNA of the CDR3: TGTGCCAGCAGCCGGGATAGCTCCTACGAGCAGTACTTC. Its translation is CASSRDSSYEQYF.

The CDR3 spells CATIPDRGRGAFF. DNA of the CDR3: TGTGCCACCATACCCGACAGGGGGCGGGGAGCTTTCTTT. V usage is TRBV6-6 and J usage is TRBJ1-1, with 10 positions matching TRBD1. CDR3 length: 13 residues. V lost 10 bases, J lost 10 bases, and 12 bases stayed unmatched. The V gene's germline CDR1 is MNHNY and CDR2 SVGAGI (reference sequence).

The rearrangement links TRBV4-1 to TRBJ2-1, with 7 bases identical to TRBD1. CDR1 and CDR2 from the germline V gene are MGHRA and YSYEKL. The CDR3 is 14 amino acids. The J segment lost 1 base and the V segment lost 7 bases, leaving 4 bases of the junction unmatched. The CDR3 DNA reads TGCGCCAGCACTCGGGACAGATCCTACAATGAGCAGTTCTTC. It translates to CASTRDRSYNEQFF.

V gene TRBV9 combines with J gene TRBJ2-5; 7 bases line up with TRBD2. This CDR3 is built from 15 residues. Trimming removed 4 bases from V and 1 base from J; junction bases left unmatched: 7. Germline CDR1 SGDLS, CDR2 YYNGEE. This CDR3 is CASSSARGSQETQYF. The CDR3 nucleotides read TGTGCCAGCAGCTCGGCGCGGGGGAGCCAAGAGACCCAGTACTTC.

This chain joins TRBV30 and TRBJ2-3, with 7 bases lining up with TRBD2. Trimming took 5 bases from V and 2 from J; bases not matched to a gene: 1. The CDR3 has 12 residues. The germline gives CDR1 GTSNPN, CDR2 SVGIG (reference sequence). The CDR3 coding sequence is TGTGCCTGGGGGAGGGACACAGATACGCAGTATTTT. This gives the protein CAWGRDTDTQYF.

DNA for the CDR3: TGTGCCAGTAGTACAGGACAGGCGGGCAATTGGAACCAGCATTTT. It specifies CASSTGQAGNWNQHF. The chain has TRBV19 and TRBJ1-5; TRBD1 matches at 7 bases. V trimming: 4 bases; J trimming: 12 bases; junction bases outside the gene matches: 15. The CDR3 has 15 amino acids. Germline V gives CDR1 LNHDA, CDR2 SQIVND (reference sequence). Based on the CDR3 plus reference TRBV19 and TRBJ1-5, the full variable domain is DGGITQSPKYLFRKEGQNVTLSCEQNLNHDAMYWYRQDPGQGLRLIYYSQIVNDFQKGDIAEGYSVSREKKESFPLTVTSAQKNPTAFYLCASSTGQAGNWNQHFGDGTRLSIL.

The table lists this clone with a few counts. V and J are TRBV11-2 and TRBJ2-1; unclear D gene. The V and J ends lost 0 bases and 6 bases respectively, with 12 bases between them. The length of the CDR3 is 15 residues. The V gene's germline CDR1 is SGHAT and CDR2 FQNNGV. DNA of the CDR3: TGTGCCAGCAGCTTAGAGGGCCAAATCGGCAATGAGCAGTTCTTC. Translating it yields CASSLEGQIGNEQFF.

This clone was seen more than once but under ten times. The V gene is TRBV7-9, the J gene TRBJ2-7; 7 nucleotides match TRBD2. V was clipped by 5 bases and J by 1 base; unmatched bases: 11. The CDR3 spans 16 residues. CDR1 SEHNR and CDR2 FQNEAQ come from the germline V gene (reference sequence). CDR3 in amino acids: CASSPMGGRESYEQYF. The CDR3 coding sequence is TGTGCCAGCAGCCCTATGGGTGGGAGGGAGTCCTACGAGCAGTACTTC.

This clone was picked up one time. The chain combines TRBV5-1 with TRBJ2-7; 8 bases are shared with TRBD1. With 0 bases clipped from V and 7 bases from J, the junction kept 12 bases outside the gene matches. CDR1 is SGHRS and CDR2 is YFSETQ in the germline V gene. This CDR3 is 16 amino acids long. CDR3 sequence reads: CASSLVPGQESGEQYF. CDR3 bases: TGCGCCAGCAGCTTGGTACCGGGACAGGAATCGGGGGAGCAGTACTTC.

The chain carries TRBV5-4 and TRBJ2-1; 10 bases agree with TRBD2. Germline-derived CDR1 and CDR2 are SGHNT and YYREEE (reference sequence). The CDR3 totals 15 residues. J gave up 8 bases and V 1 base, and 6 bases lay outside the gene matches. Here the CDR3 DNA reads TGTGCCAGCAGCTTGTGGCTAGCGGGAGCTGATGAGCAGTTCTTC. Its translation is CASSLWLAGADEQFF. The full variable domain, completed using reference TRBV5-4 and TRBJ2-1, is ETGVTQSPTHLIKTRGQQVTLRCSSQSGHNTVSWYQQALGQGPQFIFQYYREEENGRGNFPPRFSGLQFPNYSSELNVNALELDDSALYLCASSLWLAGADEQFFGPGTRLTVL.

This chain uses TRBV2 with TRBJ1-2, with 7 bases aligning to TRBD1. The CDR3 covers 16 residues. Germline V gives CDR1 SNHLY, CDR2 FYNNEI. With V trimmed by 3 bases and J by 4 bases, 11 bases remained unmatched. The CDR3 reads CASSDHEQGIVYGYTF. The CDR3 nucleotides read TGTGCCAGCAGTGACCACGAACAGGGGATTGTCTATGGCTACACCTTC.

This clone is a singleton in its sample. The chain recombines TRBV19 with TRBJ1-2; D not certain. Germline-derived CDR1 and CDR2 are LNHDA and SQIVND (reference sequence). Trimming stripped 3 bases from V and 7 bases from J, with 24 bases between. The CDR3 totals 17 residues. The chain's CDR3 is CASSIHGNGQTYFGYTF. The CDR3 DNA reads as TGTGCCAGTAGTATTCACGGGAATGGGCAGACTTATTTTGGCTACACCTTC.

The rearrangement joins TRBV19 to TRBJ1-4, with 10 bases aligning to TRBD1. V lost 6 bases and J lost 2; bases outside the gene matches: 3. This CDR3 is built from 15 residues. Per germline, CDR1 LNHDA and CDR2 SQIVND (reference sequence). DNA of the CDR3: TGTGCCAGTAGCACGGACAGGGGGACTAATGAAAAACTGTTTTTT. Translating gives CASSTDRGTNEKLFF.

V and J are TRBV9 and TRBJ1-2, with TRBD1 matching over 7 bases. Germline CDR1 reads SGDLS; CDR2 reads YYNGEE. The trim removed 4 bases at V and 8 bases at J, leaving 5 bases unmatched. The CDR3 is 12 residues long. CDR3: CASSQGGRGYTF. The CDR3 DNA reads as TGTGCCAGCAGCCAAGGGGGCCGAGGCTACACCTTC.

This clone was observed a few times. The rearrangement uses TRBV28 and TRBJ1-2; no clear D gene. Trimming took off 2 bases at V and 4 bases at J, with 17 bases between the two ends. The germline V gene has CDR1 MDHEN and CDR2 SYDVKM. The CDR3 loop spans 16 amino acids. CDR3 amino acids: CASSLGYSINTYGYTF. CDR3 DNA sequence: TGTGCCAGCAGTTTAGGGTACAGCATAAATACCTATGGCTACACCTTC.

V usage is TRBV30 and J usage is TRBJ2-3; 13 nucleotides agree with TRBD2. Germline trimming cut 7 bases from V and 2 bases from J; bases unmatched to any gene: 3. Germline V gene sequence: CDR1 GTSNPN, CDR2 SVGIG (reference sequence). This CDR3 is 14 amino acids long. CDR3 nucleotides: TGTGCCTTAGGACTAGCGGGGGTCACAGATACGCAGTATTTT. Its protein is CALGLAGVTDTQYF.

CDR3 nucleotide sequence: TGTGCCAGCAGCTTCCTAGCGGGAATCAATGAGCAGTTCTTC. It specifies CASSFLAGINEQFF. This chain uses TRBV11-2 with TRBJ2-1, with TRBD2 identical over 9 bases. V gave up 3 bases and J gave up 6 bases; unmatched junction bases: 3. CDR1 and CDR2 from the germline V gene are SGHAT and FQNNGV. The CDR3 consists of 14 residues.

This chain connects TRBV12-5 to TRBJ2-1, with 7 positions matching TRBD1. V gave up 0 bases and J gave up 0 bases; unmatched junction bases: 5. The length of the CDR3 is 17 residues. Germline-derived CDR1 and CDR2 are LGHNT and FRNRAP. The CDR3 is CASGLVGDSSSYNEQFF. The DNA for the CDR3 is TGTGCTAGTGGTTTGGTAGGGGACAGTAGCTCCTACAATGAGCAGTTCTTC.

The chain couples TRBV5-6 to TRBJ1-6; tentative D call: TRBD1 (5 bases). CDR3 size: 15 residues. Looked up from germline, CDR1 is SGHDT and CDR2 is YYEEEE. With 0 bases removed from V and 7 bases from J, the gap between germline ends came to 11 bases. The CDR3 reads CASSLAQGWNSPLHF. CDR3 bases: TGTGCCAGCAGCTTGGCCCAGGGCTGGAATTCACCCCTCCACTTT.

In nucleotides, the CDR3 is TGTGCCAGCAGCCCTGCTGACGGCAGGGTGGGCGAGCAGTACTTC. Its translation is CASSPADGRVGEQYF. This chain connects TRBV3-1 (or the pseudogene TRBV3-2) to TRBJ2-7, with D possibly TRBD1 on 5 matching bases. Germline V CDR1 and CDR2: LGHDT, YNNKEL (reference sequence). The CDR3 is made up of 15 amino acids. Between the trimmed V and J ends, which lost 4 bases and 6 bases, there was a span of 19 bases.